Below, 8 T cell receptor beta chains from the same sample are listed, as sequenced in a study of blood T cell repertoires in COVID-19. This table comes from immunoSEQ multiplex PCR, and its TCRdb copy is limited to in-frame clones, with some not included. The table lists under 150,000 clones, 75% to 80% of them singletons. The sequenced material came from peripheral blood. These receptors were taken from a woman aged 45-60 years with active or convalescent COVID-19.

V usage is TRBV7-6 and J usage is TRBJ1-3; tentative D call: TRBD1 (5 bases). The length of the CDR3 is 16 residues. In germline, CDR1 is SGHVS, CDR2 FNYEAQ. The ends were cut back, 5 bases at V and 4 bases at J, with 18 bases in the middle. Here the CDR3 DNA reads TGTGCCAGCAGCCCAAATCGTGGGGGGGACGGAAACACCATATATTTT. Protein sequence: CASSPNRGGDGNTIYF.

This clone came up many times. The V call is TRBV5-1, the J call TRBJ1-1; D not resolved. The CDR3 runs to 14 residues. V gave up 5 bases and J gave up 4 bases, with 15 bases separating them. The germline V gene encodes CDR1 SGHRS and CDR2 YFSETQ. The CDR3 is CASSRWGGGTEAFF. CDR3 DNA: TGCGCCAGCAGTCGCTGGGGTGGAGGCACTGAAGCTTTCTTT. The variable domain in full, completed from reference TRBV5-1 and TRBJ1-1, reads KAGVTQTPRYLIKTRGQQVTLSCSPISGHRSVSWYQQTPGQGLQFLFEYFSETQRNKGNFPGRFSGRQFSNSRSEMNVSTLELGDSALYLCASSRWGGGTEAFFGQGTRLTVV.

The chain recombines TRBV27 with TRBJ2-6; a possible D gene is TRBD2 (5 bases). This CDR3 contains 17 residues. Germline-derived CDR1 and CDR2 are MNHEY and SMNVEV (reference sequence). Trimming removed 6 bases from V and 0 bases from J, with 15 bases in between. CDR3 coding DNA: TGTGCCAGCAGCGGACTGGGGAGTCGCTCTGGGGCCAACGTCCTGACTTTC. Translating gives CASSGLGSRSGANVLTF.

DNA of the CDR3: TGTGCCAGCAGCTTTACCGGGACAGGTGGGGGAAACACCATATATTTT. Translation gives CASSFTGTGGGNTIYF. The chain employs TRBV5-5 and TRBJ1-3, with TRBD1 matching over 8 bases. The junction had 8 bases not matched to a gene; V was cut back by 2 bases and J by 4 bases. Germline CDR1 is SGHKS and CDR2 is YYEKEE (reference sequence). The CDR3 consists of 16 residues.

J is TRBJ2-7 and V is TRBV7-6; D is possibly TRBD2 (6 bases). The CDR3 is 15 amino acids. V lost 1 base to trimming and J lost 0 bases, with 10 bases between them. Germline values: CDR1 SGHVS, CDR2 FNYEAQ. The CDR3 DNA sequence: TGTGCCAGCAGCTTAGTGGGAGGACTCTCCTACGAGCAGTACTTC. Protein product: CASSLVGGLSYEQYF. The whole variable domain, remainder taken from reference TRBV7-6 and TRBJ2-7, is GAGVSQSPRYKVTKRGQDVALRCDPISGHVSLYWYRQALGQGPEFLTYFNYEAQQDKSGLPNDRFSAERPEGSISTLTIQRTEQRDSAMYRCASSLVGGLSYEQYFGPGTRLTVT.

The gene calls are TRBV7-3 and TRBJ2-1; tentative D call: TRBD2 (5 bases). From germline, CDR1 is SGHTA and CDR2 FQGTGA. The length of the CDR3 is 15 residues. The V end was cut by 6 bases, the J end by 7 bases, with 19 bases between. CDR3 nucleotides: TGTGCCAGCAGTTTAGTAAACGGGATTTGGAATGAGCAGTTCTTC. Translated, it gives CASSLVNGIWNEQFF. Filled out from reference TRBV7-3 and TRBJ2-1, the complete variable domain reads GAGVSQTPSNKVTEKGKYVELRCDPISGHTALYWYRQSLGQGPEFLIYFQGTGAADDSGLPNDRFFAVRPEGSVSTLKIQRTERGDSAVYLCASSLVNGIWNEQFFGPGTRLTVL.

This chain uses TRBV7-2 with TRBJ1-3; 9 nucleotides agree with TRBD1. The CDR3 is made up of 16 amino acids. With 4 bases clipped from V and 4 bases from J, the junction kept 8 bases outside the gene matches. Germline V gene data show CDR1 as SGHTA and CDR2 as FQGNSA. This CDR3 is CASSWTGAGSGNTIYF. The CDR3 DNA sequence: TGTGCCAGCAGCTGGACAGGGGCTGGATCCGGAAACACCATATATTTT. The full variable domain, its missing parts supplied by reference TRBV7-2 and TRBJ1-3, is GAGVSQSPSNKVTEKGKDVELRCDPISGHTALYWYRQSLGQGLEFLIYFQGNSAPDKSGLPSDRFSAERTGGSVSTLTIQRTQQEDSAVYLCASSWTGAGSGNTIYFGEGSWLTVV.

CDR3 residues: CASSGAGGFTQYF. CDR3 bases: TGTGCCAGCTCTGGGGCGGGAGGGTTTACGCAGTATTTT. The V gene is TRBV7-8, the J gene TRBJ2-3; 9 bases match TRBD2. The germline V gene has CDR1 SGHVS and CDR2 FQNEAQ. The CDR3 has 13 amino acids. J lost 8 bases, V lost 8 bases, and 8 bases had no gene match. Based on the CDR3 plus reference TRBV7-8 and TRBJ2-3, the full variable domain is GAGVSQSPRYKVAKRGQDVALRCDPISGHVSLFWYQQALGQGPEFLTYFQNEAQLDKSGLPSDRFFAERPEGSVSTLKIQRTQQEDSAVYLCASSGAGGFTQYFGPGTRLTVL.